These 5 T cell receptor beta chains were sequenced from one sample in a study of cytomegalovirus exposure and HLA in healthy donors. Vbeta (60) and Jbeta (13) primers were used in the PCR. Sequenced by immunoSEQ multiplex PCR; TCRdb stores in-frame clones only, minus some. The data hold roughly 100,000 clones, with just over 70% observed a single time. The sequenced material came from PBMCs. The receptors come from a boy aged 10-17 years in good health and CMV-seronegative.

As regards this clone: In the same sample, other DNA sequences code for this CDR3. The rearrangement links TRBV7-9 to TRBJ2-1, with 9 bases lining up with TRBD2. The length of the CDR3 is 15 residues. Germline CDR1 reads SEHNR; CDR2 reads FQNEAQ (reference sequence). The junction had 4 bases not matched to a gene; V was cut back by 1 base and J by 6 bases. In DNA form, the CDR3 reads TGTGCCAGCAGCTTAGTAGCGGGGGCCCGCAATGAGCAGTTCTTC. It is translated as CASSLVAGARNEQFF.

The chain has TRBV5-1 and TRBJ2-7, with 8 positions matching TRBD2. The CDR3 has 14 amino acids. V dropped 2 bases and J dropped 4; count of bases not matched to a gene: 5. Germline loops: CDR1 SGHRS, CDR2 YFSETQ. CDR3 region: CASSLSSSGYEQYF. Here the CDR3 DNA reads TGCGCCAGCAGCTTATCCTCTAGCGGGTACGAGCAGTACTTC.

The chain joins TRBV7-9 to TRBJ1-1; TRBD1 matches 12 bases. In germline, CDR1 is SEHNR, CDR2 FQNEAQ (reference sequence). V was pared by 4 bases and J by 5 bases, with 5 bases of the junction left unmatched. The CDR3 totals 15 residues. The CDR3 loop reads CASSSGQGAWTEAFF. The DNA for the CDR3 is TGTGCCAGCAGCTCGGGACAGGGGGCTTGGACTGAAGCTTTCTTT. Full variable domain (outside the CDR3, taken from reference TRBV7-9 and TRBJ1-1): DTGVSQNPRHKITKRGQNVTFRCDPISEHNRLYWYRQTLGQGPEFLTYFQNEAQLEKSRLLSDRFSAERPKGSFSTLEIQRTEQGDSAMYLCASSSGQGAWTEAFFGQGTRLTVV.

The V call is TRBV19, the J call TRBJ1-2, with D possibly TRBD1 on 6 matching bases. The germline V and J ends were trimmed by 2 bases and 6 bases, with 10 bases remaining between them. The length of the CDR3 is 13 residues. The germline gives CDR1 LNHDA, CDR2 SQIVND (reference sequence). CDR3 sequence: CASSIRGADGYTF. The CDR3, as DNA: TGTGCCAGTAGTATACGGGGGGCGGATGGCTACACCTTC.

This chain links TRBV28 with TRBJ1-2; TRBD1 matches at 9 bases. This CDR3 region has 15 residues. V lost 5 bases, J lost 4 bases, and 8 bases stayed unmatched. Per the germline V gene, CDR1 is MDHEN and CDR2 is SYDVKM. CDR3 sequence (DNA): TGTGCCAGCAGTGCAGCCAACAGGGGGCTCTATGGCTACACCTTC. It yields the protein CASSAANRGLYGYTF.